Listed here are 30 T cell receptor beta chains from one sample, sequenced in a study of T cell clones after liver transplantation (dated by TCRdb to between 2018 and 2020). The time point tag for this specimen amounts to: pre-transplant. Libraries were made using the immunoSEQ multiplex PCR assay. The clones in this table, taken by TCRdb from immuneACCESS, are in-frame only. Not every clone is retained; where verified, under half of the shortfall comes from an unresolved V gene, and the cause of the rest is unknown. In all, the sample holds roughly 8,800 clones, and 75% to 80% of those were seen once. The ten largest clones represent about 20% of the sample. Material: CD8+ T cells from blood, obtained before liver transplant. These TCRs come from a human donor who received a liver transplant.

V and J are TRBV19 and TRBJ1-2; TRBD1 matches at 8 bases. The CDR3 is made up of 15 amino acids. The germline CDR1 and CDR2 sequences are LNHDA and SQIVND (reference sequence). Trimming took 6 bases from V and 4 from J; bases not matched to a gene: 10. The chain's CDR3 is CASRTTGGAVYGYTF. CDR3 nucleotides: TGTGCCAGTAGAACTACAGGGGGAGCGGTCTATGGCTACACCTTC. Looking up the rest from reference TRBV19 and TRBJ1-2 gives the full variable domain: DGGITQSPKYLFRKEGQNVTLSCEQNLNHDAMYWYRQDPGQGLRLIYYSQIVNDFQKGDIAEGYSVSREKKESFPLTVTSAQKNPTAFYLCASRTTGGAVYGYTFGSGTRLTVV.

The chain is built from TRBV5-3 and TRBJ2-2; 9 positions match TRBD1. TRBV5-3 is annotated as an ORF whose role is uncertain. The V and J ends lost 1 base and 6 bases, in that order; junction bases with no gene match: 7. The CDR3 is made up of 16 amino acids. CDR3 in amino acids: CARSLSGTGKPGELFF. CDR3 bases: TGTGCCAGAAGCTTGTCAGGGACAGGGAAGCCCGGGGAGCTGTTTTTT.

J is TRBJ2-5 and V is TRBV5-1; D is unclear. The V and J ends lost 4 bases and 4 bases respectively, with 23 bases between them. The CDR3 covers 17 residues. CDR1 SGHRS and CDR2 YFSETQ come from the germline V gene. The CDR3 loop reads CASSQTQGYGISETQYF. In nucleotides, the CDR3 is TGCGCCAGCAGCCAAACCCAAGGTTATGGCATCTCAGAGACCCAGTACTTC.

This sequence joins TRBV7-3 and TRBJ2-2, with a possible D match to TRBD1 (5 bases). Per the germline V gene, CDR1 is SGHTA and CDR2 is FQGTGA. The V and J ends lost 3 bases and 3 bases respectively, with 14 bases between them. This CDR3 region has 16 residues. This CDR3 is CASSFGPTDYTGELFF. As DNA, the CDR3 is TGTGCCAGCAGCTTCGGCCCGACAGATTACACCGGGGAGCTGTTTTTT.

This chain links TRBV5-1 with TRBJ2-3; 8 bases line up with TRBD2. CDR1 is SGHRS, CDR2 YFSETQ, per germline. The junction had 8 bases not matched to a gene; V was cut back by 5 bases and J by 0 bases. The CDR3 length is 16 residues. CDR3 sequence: CASRGAGDTSTDTQYF. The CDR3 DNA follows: TGCGCCAGCAGGGGAGCGGGGGACACTAGCACAGATACGCAGTATTTT.

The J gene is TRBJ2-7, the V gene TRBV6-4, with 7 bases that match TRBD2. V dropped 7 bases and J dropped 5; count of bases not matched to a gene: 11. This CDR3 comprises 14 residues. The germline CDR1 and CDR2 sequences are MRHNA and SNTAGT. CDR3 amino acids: CASIGGYANHEQYF. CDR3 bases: TGTGCCAGCATCGGGGGGTACGCTAACCACGAGCAGTACTTC.

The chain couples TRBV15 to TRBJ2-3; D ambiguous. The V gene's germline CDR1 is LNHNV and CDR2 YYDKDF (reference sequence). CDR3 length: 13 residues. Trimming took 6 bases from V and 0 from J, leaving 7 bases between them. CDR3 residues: CATRTSSTDTQYF. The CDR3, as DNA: TGTGCCACCAGGACATCTAGCACAGATACGCAGTATTTT.

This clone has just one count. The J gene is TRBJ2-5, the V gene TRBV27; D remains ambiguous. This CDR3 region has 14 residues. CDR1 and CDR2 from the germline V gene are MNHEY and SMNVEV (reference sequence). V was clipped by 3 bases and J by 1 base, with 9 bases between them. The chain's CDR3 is CASSLWSPQETQYF. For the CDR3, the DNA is TGTGCCAGCAGTTTGTGGAGTCCCCAAGAGACCCAGTACTTC.

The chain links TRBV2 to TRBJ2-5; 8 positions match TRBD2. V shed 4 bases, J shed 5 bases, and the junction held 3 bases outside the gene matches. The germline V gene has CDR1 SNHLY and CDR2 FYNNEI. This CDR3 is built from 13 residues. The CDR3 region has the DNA TGTGCCAGCAGTGGTAAGCGGGGGGAGACCCAGTACTTC. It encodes CASSGKRGETQYF. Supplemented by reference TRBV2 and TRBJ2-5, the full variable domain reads EPEVTQTPSHQVTQMGQEVILRCVPISNHLYFYWYRQILGQKVEFLVSFYNNEISEKSEIFDDQFSVERPDGSNFTLKIRSTKLEDSAMYFCASSGKRGETQYFGPGTRLLVL.

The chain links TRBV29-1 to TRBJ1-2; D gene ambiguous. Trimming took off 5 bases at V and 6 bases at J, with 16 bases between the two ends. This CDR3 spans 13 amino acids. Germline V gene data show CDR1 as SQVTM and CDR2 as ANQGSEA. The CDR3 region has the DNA TGCAGCGTTCCTCTCTCAAGTCTGAATGGCTACACCTTC. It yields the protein CSVPLSSLNGYTF.

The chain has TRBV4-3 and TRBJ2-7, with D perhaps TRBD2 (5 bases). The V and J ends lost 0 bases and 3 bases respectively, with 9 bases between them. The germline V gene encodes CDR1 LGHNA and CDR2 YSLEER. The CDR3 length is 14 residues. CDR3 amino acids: CASSQDFGDYEQYF. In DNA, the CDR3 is TGCGCCAGCAGCCAAGATTTCGGGGACTACGAGCAGTACTTC.

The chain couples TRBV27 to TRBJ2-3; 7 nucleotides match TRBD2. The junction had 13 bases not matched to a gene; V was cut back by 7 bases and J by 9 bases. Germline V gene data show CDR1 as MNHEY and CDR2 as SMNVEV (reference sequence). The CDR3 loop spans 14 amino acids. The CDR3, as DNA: TGTGCCAGCACCGGAACTAGCGACCCTGACACGCAGTATTTT. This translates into CASTGTSDPDTQYF.

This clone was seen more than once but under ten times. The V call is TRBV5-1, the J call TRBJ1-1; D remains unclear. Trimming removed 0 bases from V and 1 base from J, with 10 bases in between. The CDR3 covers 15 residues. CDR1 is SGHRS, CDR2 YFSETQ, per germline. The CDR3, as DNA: TGCGCCAGCAGCTTGGATCTATTGGGGAACACTGAAGCTTTCTTT. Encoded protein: CASSLDLLGNTEAFF. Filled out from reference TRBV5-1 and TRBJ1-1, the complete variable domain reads KAGVTQTPRYLIKTRGQQVTLSCSPISGHRSVSWYQQTPGQGLQFLFEYFSETQRNKGNFPGRFSGRQFSNSRSEMNVSTLELGDSALYLCASSLDLLGNTEAFFGQGTRLTVV.

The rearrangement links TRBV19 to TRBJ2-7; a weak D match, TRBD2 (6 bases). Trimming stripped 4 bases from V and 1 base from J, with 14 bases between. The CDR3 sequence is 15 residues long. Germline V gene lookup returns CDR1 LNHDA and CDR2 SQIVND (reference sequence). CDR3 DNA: TGTGCCAGTAGTACCCGGAGGGGTTTATCCTACGAGCAGTACTTC. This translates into CASSTRRGLSYEQYF.

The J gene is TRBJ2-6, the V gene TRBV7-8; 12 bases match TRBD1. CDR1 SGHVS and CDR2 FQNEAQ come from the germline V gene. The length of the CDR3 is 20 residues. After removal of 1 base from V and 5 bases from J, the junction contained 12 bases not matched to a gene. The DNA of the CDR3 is TGTGCCAGCAGCTTAGTAGGACCCCGGGACAGGGGGCGTTGGGCCAACGTCCTGACTTTC. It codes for CASSLVGPRDRGRWANVLTF.

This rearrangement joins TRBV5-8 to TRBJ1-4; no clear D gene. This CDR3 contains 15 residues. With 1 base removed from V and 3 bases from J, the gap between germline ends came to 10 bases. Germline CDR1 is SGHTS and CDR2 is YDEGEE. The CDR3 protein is CASSLRESANEKLFF. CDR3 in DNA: TGTGCCAGCAGCTTGAGGGAGAGCGCTAATGAAAAACTGTTTTTT.

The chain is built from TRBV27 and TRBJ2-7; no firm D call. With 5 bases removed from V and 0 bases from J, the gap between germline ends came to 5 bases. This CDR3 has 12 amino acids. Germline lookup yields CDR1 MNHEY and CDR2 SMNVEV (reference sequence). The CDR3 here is CASSRSSYEQYF. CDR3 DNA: TGTGCCAGCAGTCGTAGCTCCTACGAGCAGTACTTC.

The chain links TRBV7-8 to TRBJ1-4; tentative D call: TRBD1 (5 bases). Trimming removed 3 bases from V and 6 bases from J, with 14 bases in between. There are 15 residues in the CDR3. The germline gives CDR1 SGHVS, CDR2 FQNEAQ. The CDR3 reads CASSFLTGEDEKLFF. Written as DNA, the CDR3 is TGTGCCAGCAGCTTCCTGACGGGGGAAGATGAAAAACTGTTTTTT.

DNA for the CDR3: TGTGCCAGCAGTTGGCAGATGAACACTGAAGCTTTCTTT. Residues: CASSWQMNTEAFF. The chain combines TRBV2 with TRBJ1-1; D uncertain. Germline CDR1 and CDR2: SNHLY and FYNNEI. V was shortened by 5 bases and J by 0 bases, with 7 bases between the two germline ends. This CDR3 is built from 13 residues.

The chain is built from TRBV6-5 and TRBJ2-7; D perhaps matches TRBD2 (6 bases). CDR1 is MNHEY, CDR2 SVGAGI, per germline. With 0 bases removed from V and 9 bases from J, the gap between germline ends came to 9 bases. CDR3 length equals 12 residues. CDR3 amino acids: CASSYSGGPQYF. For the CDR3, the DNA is TGTGCCAGCAGTTACTCAGGAGGGCCGCAGTACTTC.

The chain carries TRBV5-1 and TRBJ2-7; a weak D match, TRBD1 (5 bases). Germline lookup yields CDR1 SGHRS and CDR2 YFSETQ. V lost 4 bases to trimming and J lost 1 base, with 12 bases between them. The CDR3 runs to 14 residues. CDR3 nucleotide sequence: TGCGCCAGCAGCAGCAGGGAAGGGTCCTACGAGCAGTACTTC. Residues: CASSSREGSYEQYF.

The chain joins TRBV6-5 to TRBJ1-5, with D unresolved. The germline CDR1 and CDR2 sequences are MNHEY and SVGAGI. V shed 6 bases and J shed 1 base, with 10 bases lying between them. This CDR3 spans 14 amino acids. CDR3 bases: TGTGCCAGCAGAAACCCGGGGAGCAATCAGCCCCAGCATTTT. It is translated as CASRNPGSNQPQHF.

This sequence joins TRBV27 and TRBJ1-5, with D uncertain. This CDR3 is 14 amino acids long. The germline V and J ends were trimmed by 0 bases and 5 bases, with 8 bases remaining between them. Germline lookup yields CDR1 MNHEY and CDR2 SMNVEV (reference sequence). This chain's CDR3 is CASSLSGSHQPQHF. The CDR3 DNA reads TGTGCCAGCAGTTTATCAGGGAGTCATCAGCCCCAGCATTTT.

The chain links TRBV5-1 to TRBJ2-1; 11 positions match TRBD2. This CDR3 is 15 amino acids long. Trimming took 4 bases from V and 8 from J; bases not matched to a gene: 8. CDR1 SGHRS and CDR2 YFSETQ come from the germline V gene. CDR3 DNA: TGCGCCAGCAGCGTAGGGACTAGCGGAGGGGATGAGCAGTTCTTC. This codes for CASSVGTSGGDEQFF. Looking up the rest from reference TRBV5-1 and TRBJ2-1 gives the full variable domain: KAGVTQTPRYLIKTRGQQVTLSCSPISGHRSVSWYQQTPGQGLQFLFEYFSETQRNKGNFPGRFSGRQFSNSRSEMNVSTLELGDSALYLCASSVGTSGGDEQFFGPGTRLTVL.

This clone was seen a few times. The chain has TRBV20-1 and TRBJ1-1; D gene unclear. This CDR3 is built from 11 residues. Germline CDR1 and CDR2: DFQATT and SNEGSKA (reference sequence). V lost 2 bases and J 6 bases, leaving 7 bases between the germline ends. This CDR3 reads CSARYLAEAFF. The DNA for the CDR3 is TGCAGTGCTAGATACCTCGCTGAAGCTTTCTTT.

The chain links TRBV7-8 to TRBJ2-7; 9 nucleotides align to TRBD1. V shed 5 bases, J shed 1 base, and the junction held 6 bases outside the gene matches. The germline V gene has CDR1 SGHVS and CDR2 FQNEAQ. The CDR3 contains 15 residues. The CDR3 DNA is TGTGCCAGCAGCCCGGGACAGGGCCCATCCTACGAGCAGTACTTC. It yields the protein CASSPGQGPSYEQYF.

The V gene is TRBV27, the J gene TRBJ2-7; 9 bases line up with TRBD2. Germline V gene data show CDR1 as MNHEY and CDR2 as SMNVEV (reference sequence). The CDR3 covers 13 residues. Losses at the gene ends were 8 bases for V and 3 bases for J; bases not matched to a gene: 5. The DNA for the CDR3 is TGTGCCAGCGGTAGCGGGAGTAGCTACGAGCAGTACTTC. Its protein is CASGSGSSYEQYF.

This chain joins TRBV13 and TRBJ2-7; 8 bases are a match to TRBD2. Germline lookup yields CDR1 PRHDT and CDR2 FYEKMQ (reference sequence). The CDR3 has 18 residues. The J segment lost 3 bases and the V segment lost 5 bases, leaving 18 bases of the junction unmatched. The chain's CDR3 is CASSPGGTLSTSGYEQYF. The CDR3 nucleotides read TGTGCCAGCAGCCCGGGGGGGACACTCTCTACTAGCGGCTACGAGCAGTACTTC.

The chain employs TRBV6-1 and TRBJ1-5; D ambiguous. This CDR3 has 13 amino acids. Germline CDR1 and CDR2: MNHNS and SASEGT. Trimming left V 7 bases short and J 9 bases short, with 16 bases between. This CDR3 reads CASMKGPRRPQHF. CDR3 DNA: TGTGCCAGCATGAAGGGTCCAAGAAGGCCCCAGCATTTT.

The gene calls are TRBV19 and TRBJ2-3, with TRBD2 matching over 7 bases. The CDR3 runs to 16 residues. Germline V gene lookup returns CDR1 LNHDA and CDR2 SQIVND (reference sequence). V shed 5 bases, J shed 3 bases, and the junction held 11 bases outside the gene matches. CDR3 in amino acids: CASSESPLAVTDTQYF. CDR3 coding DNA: TGTGCCAGTAGTGAATCCCCGCTAGCGGTGACAGATACGCAGTATTTT.